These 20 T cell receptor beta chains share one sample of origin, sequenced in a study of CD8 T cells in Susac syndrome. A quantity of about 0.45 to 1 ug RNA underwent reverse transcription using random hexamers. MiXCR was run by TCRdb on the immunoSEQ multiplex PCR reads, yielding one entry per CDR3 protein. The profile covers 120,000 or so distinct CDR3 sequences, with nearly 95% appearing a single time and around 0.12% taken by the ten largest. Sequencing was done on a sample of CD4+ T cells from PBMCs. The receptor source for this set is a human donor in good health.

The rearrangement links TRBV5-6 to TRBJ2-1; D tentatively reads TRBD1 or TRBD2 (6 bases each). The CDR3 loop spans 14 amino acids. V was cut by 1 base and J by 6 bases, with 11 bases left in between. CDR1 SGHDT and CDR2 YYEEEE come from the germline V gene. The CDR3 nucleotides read TGTGCCAGCAGCTTGCCGGGGGCAGGCAATGAGCAGTTCTTC. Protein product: CASSLPGAGNEQFF.

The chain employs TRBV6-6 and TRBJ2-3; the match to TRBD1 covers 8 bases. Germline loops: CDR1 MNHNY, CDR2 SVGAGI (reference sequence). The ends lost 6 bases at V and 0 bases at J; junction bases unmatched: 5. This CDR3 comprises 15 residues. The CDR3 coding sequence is TGTGCCAGCAGCCCGGACAGGGCGAGCACAGATACGCAGTATTTT. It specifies CASSPDRASTDTQYF.

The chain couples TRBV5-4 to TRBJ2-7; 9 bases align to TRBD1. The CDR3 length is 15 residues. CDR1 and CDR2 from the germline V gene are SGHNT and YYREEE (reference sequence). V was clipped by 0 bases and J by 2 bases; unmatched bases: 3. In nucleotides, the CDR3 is TGTGCCAGCAGCTTGGGACAGGGGGGAGCCTACGAGCAGTACTTC. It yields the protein CASSLGQGGAYEQYF. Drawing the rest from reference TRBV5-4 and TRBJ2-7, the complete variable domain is ETGVTQSPTHLIKTRGQQVTLRCSSQSGHNTVSWYQQALGQGPQFIFQYYREEENGRGNFPPRFSGLQFPNYSSELNVNALELDDSALYLCASSLGQGGAYEQYFGPGTRLTVT.

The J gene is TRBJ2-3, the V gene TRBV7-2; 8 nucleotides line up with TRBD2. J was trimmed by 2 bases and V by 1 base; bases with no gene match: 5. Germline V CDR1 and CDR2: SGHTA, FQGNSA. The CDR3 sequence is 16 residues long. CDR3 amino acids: CASSLVSSGFTDTQYF. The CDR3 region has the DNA TGTGCCAGCAGCTTAGTATCTAGCGGGTTCACAGATACGCAGTATTTT. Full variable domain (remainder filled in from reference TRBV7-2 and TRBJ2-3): GAGVSQSPSNKVTEKGKDVELRCDPISGHTALYWYRQSLGQGLEFLIYFQGNSAPDKSGLPSDRFSAERTGGSVSTLTIQRTQQEDSAVYLCASSLVSSGFTDTQYFGPGTRLTVL.

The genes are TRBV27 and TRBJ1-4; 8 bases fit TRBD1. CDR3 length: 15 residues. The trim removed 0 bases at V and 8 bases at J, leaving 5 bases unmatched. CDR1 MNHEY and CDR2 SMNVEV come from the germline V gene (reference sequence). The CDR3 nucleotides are TGTGCCAGCAGTTTATCAGGGACAGGAAGGGAAAAACTGTTTTTT. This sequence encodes CASSLSGTGREKLFF.

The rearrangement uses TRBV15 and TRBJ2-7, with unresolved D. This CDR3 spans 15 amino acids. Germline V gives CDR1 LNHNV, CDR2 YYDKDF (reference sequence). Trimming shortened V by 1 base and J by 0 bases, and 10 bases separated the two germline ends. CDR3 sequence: CATSRVDGYSYEQYF. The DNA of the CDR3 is TGTGCCACCAGCAGAGTAGACGGATACTCCTACGAGCAGTACTTC.

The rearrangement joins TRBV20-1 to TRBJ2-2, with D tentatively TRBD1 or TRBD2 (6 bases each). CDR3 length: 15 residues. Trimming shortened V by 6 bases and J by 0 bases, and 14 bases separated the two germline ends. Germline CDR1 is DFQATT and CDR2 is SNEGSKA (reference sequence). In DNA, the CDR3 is TGCAGTGCCAGGAAGGGGGGAACGAACACCGGGGAGCTGTTTTTT. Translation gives CSARKGGTNTGELFF.

The CDR3 bases are TGTGCCAGCACCAGGACAGGGGTCTATGGCTACACCTTC. Amino acids: CASTRTGVYGYTF. V is TRBV3-1 and J is TRBJ1-2, with TRBD1 matching 9 bases. V was clipped by 7 bases and J by 4 bases; unmatched bases: 4. Per germline, CDR1 LGHDT and CDR2 YNNKEL (reference sequence). The CDR3 has 13 amino acids.

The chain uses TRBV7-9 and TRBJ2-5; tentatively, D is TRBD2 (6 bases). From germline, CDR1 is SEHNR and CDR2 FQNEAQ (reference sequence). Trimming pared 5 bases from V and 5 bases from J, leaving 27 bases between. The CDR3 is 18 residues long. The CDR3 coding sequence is TGTGCCAGCAGCGTCTTGGGCAGGGAGCGGAGGGTTTTGGAGACCCAGTACTTC. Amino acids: CASSVLGRERRVLETQYF. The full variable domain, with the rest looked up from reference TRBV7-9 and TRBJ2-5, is DTGVSQNPRHKITKRGQNVTFRCDPISEHNRLYWYRQTLGQGPEFLTYFQNEAQLEKSRLLSDRFSAERPKGSFSTLEIQRTEQGDSAMYLCASSVLGRERRVLETQYFGPGTRLLVL.

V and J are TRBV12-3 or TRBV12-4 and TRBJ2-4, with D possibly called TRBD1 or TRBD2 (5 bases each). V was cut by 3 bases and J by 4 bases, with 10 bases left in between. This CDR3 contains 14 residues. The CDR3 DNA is TGTGCCAGCAGTTTGGGGGTTAGAAAAAACATTCAGTACTTC. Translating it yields CASSLGVRKNIQYF.

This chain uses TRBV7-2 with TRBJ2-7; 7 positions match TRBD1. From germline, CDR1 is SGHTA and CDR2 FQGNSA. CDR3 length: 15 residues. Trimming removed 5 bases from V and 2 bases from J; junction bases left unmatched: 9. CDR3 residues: CASSPDRDRAYEQYF. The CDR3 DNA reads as TGTGCCAGCAGCCCCGACCGGGACAGAGCCTACGAGCAGTACTTC.

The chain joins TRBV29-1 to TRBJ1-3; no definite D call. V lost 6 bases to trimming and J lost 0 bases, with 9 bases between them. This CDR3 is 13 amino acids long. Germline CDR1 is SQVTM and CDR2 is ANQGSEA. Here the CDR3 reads CSVRVSSGNTIYF. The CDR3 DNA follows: TGCAGCGTCCGGGTGAGCTCTGGAAACACCATATATTTT.

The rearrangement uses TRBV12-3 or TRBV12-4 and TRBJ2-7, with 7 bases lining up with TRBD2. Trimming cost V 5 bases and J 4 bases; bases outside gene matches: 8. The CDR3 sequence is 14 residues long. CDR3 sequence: CASSTSGGRYEQYF. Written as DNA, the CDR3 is TGTGCCAGCAGTACATCCGGCGGGAGATACGAGCAGTACTTC.

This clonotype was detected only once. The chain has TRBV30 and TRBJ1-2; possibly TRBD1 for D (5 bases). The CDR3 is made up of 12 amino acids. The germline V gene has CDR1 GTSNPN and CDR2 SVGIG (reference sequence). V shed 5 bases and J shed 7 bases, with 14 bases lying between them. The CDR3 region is CAWGSGIGGYTF. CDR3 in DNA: TGTGCCTGGGGGTCAGGGATTGGTGGCTACACCTTC.

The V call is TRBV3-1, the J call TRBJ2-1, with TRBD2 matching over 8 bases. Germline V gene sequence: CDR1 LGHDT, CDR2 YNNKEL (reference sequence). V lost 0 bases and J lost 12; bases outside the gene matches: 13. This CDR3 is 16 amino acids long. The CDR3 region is CASSQDGVAGSTGQFF. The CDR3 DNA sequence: TGTGCCAGCAGCCAAGATGGGGTAGCGGGGTCTACGGGGCAGTTCTTC.

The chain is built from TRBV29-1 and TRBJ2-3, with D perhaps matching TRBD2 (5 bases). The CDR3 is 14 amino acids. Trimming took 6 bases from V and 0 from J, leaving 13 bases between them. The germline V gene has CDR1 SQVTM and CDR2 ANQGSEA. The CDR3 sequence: CSVLGLGSTDTQYF. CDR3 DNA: TGCAGCGTCCTAGGACTGGGAAGCACAGATACGCAGTATTTT.

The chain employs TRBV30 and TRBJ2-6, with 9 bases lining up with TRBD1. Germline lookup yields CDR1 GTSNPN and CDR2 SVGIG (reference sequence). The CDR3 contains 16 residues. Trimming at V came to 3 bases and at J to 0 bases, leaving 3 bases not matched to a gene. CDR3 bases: TGTGCCTGGAGGGGACAGGGCTCCTCTGGGGCCAACGTCCTGACTTTC. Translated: CAWRGQGSSGANVLTF.

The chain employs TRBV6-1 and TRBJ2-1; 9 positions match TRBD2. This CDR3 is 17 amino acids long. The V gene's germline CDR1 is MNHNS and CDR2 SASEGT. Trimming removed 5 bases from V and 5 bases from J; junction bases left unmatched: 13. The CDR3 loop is CASSQKLAGFLNNEQFF. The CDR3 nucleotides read TGTGCCAGCAGTCAAAAACTAGCGGGCTTCCTAAACAATGAGCAGTTCTTC.

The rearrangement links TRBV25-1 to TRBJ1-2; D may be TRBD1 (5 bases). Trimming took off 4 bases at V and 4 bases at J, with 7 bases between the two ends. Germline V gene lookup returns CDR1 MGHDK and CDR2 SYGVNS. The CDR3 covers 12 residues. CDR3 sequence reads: CASSAGSYGYTF. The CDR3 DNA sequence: TGTGCCAGCAGTGCAGGGAGCTATGGCTACACCTTC.

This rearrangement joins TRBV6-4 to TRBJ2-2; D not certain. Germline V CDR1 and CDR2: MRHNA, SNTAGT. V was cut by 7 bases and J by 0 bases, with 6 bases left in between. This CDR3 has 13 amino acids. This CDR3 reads CASNGPNTGELFF. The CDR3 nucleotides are TGTGCCAGCAACGGGCCGAACACCGGGGAGCTGTTTTTT.